These 2 T cell receptor beta chains were all obtained from the same sample, sequenced in a study of lymphopenia after photon versus proton radiotherapy. TCRdb keeps only in-frame clones here, not all; method: immunoSEQ multiplex PCR. The data contain about 70,000 clones, approximately 87% of them singletons. The specimen was peripheral blood, collected from a patient treated with proton-based radiotherapy. The receptor source for this set is a man aged 80 or over with esophageal cancer.

CDR3 nucleotide sequence: TGCGCCAGCAGCCAAGAGCTAGGGGAGGGCTATGGCTACACCTTC. This translates into CASSQELGEGYGYTF. The V and J genes are TRBV4-1 and TRBJ1-2; D may be TRBD1 (5 bases). The germline gives CDR1 MGHRA, CDR2 YSYEKL. V lost 0 bases and J lost 4, with 12 bases in between. CDR3 size: 15 residues.

V and J are TRBV6-5 and TRBJ2-3; 13 nucleotides line up with TRBD2. Germline CDR1 is MNHEY and CDR2 is SVGAGI. The V gene end was trimmed by 5 bases and the J gene end by 1 base; junction bases not matched to a gene: 0. The CDR3 consists of 15 residues. The CDR3 is CASSGLAGGTDTQYF. CDR3 in DNA: TGTGCCAGCAGTGGACTAGCGGGGGGCACAGATACGCAGTATTTT.